This T cell receptor beta chain derives from a study of regulatory T cells in long-lasting Graves disease. The time point is: persistent/refractory GD, antithyroid drugs over 5 years with positive TRAb. After RNA was extracted from PBMCs, the TCR library was made from it. Graves' disease diagnosis used American Thyroid Association guidelines. The collection involved drawing approximately 9 milliliters of peripheral blood into EDTA tubes. Between the trimmed V and J ends, which lost 5 bases and 2 bases, there was a span of 28 bases. Germline lookup yields CDR1 MNHNS and CDR2 SASEGT. The CDR3 is made up of 19 amino acids. Study-wide results and caveats: Persistent cases favored TRBV28, TRBJ1-2 and TRBJ2-5. The number of shared public clonotypes was higher in persistent patients (approximately 2,600) than new patients (around 960).

Building the TCR beta libraries relied on iRepertoire HTBI primers, and CDR3 regions underwent Arm-PCR. Via MiXCR, TCRdb re-called the multiplex PCR reads, giving one row per CDR3 protein. The data show some 430,000 distinct CDR3 sequences, with roughly 21% seen just once and 7.1% held by the top ten. Many counts were recorded for this clonotype. As yet, its antigen is unknown. The sequence derives from a female donor with Graves disease. The sequencing here drew on peripheral blood mononuclear cells (PBMCs), taken when the disease was refractory, from a patient treated with antithyroid drugs. The chain combines TRBV6-1 with TRBJ2-7; D possibly uses TRBD1 or TRBD2 (6 bases each). The CDR3 loop is CASSPQRQVRGGNPYEQYF. The CDR3, as DNA: TGTGCCAGCAGTCCTCAACGACAGGTCCGAGGAGGGAATCCCTACGAGCAGTACTTC.